The 25 T cell receptor beta chains given below trace back to one sample, sequenced in a study of CD8 T cells in Susac syndrome. The RNA, about 0.5 to 1 ug, was put through reverse transcription using random hexamers. TCRdb ran MiXCR on the immunoSEQ multiplex PCR reads and lists one entry per CDR3 protein. Of 130,000 or so distinct CDR3 sequences listed, 90% to 95% are singletons. The material sequenced was CD8+ T cells from PBMCs. These receptor sequences come from a human donor with multiple sclerosis.

The chain combines TRBV24-1 with TRBJ2-5; 9 bases fit TRBD2. CDR1 KGHDR and CDR2 SFDVKD come from the germline V gene. This CDR3 is built from 15 residues. With V trimmed by 3 bases and J by 5 bases, 6 bases remained unmatched. The CDR3 protein is CATSDTAGGPETQYF. In DNA, the CDR3 is TGTGCCACCAGTGATACAGCGGGAGGACCGGAGACCCAGTACTTC.

This clonotype was seen just once. This chain uses TRBV28 with TRBJ2-2, with 9 positions matching TRBD1. The V gene's germline CDR1 is MDHEN and CDR2 SYDVKM. This CDR3 region has 14 residues. V gave up 6 bases and J gave up 7 bases; unmatched junction bases: 6. CDR3 in amino acids: CASRFNRGRGELFF. The CDR3 DNA reads as TGTGCCAGCAGGTTTAACAGGGGGCGCGGGGAGCTGTTTTTT.

The rearrangement links TRBV29-1 to TRBJ2-5; no definite D call. Germline-derived CDR1 and CDR2 are SQVTM and ANQGSEA. The V and J ends lost 4 bases and 2 bases respectively, with 14 bases between them. The CDR3 totals 14 residues. CDR3 DNA sequence: TGCAGCGTTGTAGGGTCGGGCATACAAGAGACCCAGTACTTC. Amino acid sequence: CSVVGSGIQETQYF.

The CDR3 nucleotides are TGTGCCAGCAGTTACGGCGACCTTACCTCAGAAGAGCAGTACTTC. Its protein product is CASSYGDLTSEEQYF. This chain uses TRBV6-2 or TRBV6-3 with TRBJ2-7; D unresolved. This CDR3 spans 15 amino acids. The ends were cut back, 2 bases at V and 7 bases at J, with 18 bases in the middle. Germline-derived CDR1 and CDR2 are MNHEY and SVGEGT.

This chain connects TRBV4-3 to TRBJ1-5, with unresolved D. The V gene's germline CDR1 is LGHNA and CDR2 YSLEER. The CDR3 totals 15 residues. Trimming shortened V by 1 base and J by 4 bases, and 11 bases separated the two germline ends. The CDR3 loop is CASSQVWDMNQPQHF. The CDR3 nucleotides are TGCGCCAGCAGCCAAGTGTGGGATATGAATCAGCCCCAGCATTTT.

This chain links TRBV28 with TRBJ2-5; 8 bases match TRBD2. Per the germline V gene, CDR1 is MDHEN and CDR2 is SYDVKM. With V trimmed by 2 bases and J by 4 bases, 15 bases remained unmatched. The CDR3 runs 18 residues. The CDR3 loop is CASSLVQLAAEPPETQYF. DNA of the CDR3: TGTGCCAGCAGTTTAGTCCAACTAGCGGCGGAACCTCCAGAGACCCAGTACTTC.

The J gene is TRBJ2-1, the V gene TRBV12-3 or TRBV12-4; 10 positions agree with TRBD2. V was pared by 7 bases and J by 3 bases, with 6 bases of the junction left unmatched. The CDR3 length is 15 residues. CDR3 region: CASTSTSGIYNEQFF. Written as DNA, the CDR3 is TGTGCCAGCACCTCTACTAGCGGGATCTACAATGAGCAGTTCTTC.

The chain couples TRBV29-1 to TRBJ2-5, with no clear D. The CDR3 has 13 residues. V was pared by 6 bases and J by 1 base, with 12 bases between. CDR1 and CDR2 (germline): SQVTM, ANQGSEA. The chain's CDR3 is CSVNGPLQETQYF. The CDR3 nucleotides read TGCAGCGTGAATGGACCGCTCCAAGAGACCCAGTACTTC.

DNA for the CDR3: TGTGCCAGCAGCTTACTCGGGAGGGGGACCTACAATGAGCAGTTCTTC. Protein: CASSLLGRGTYNEQFF. V gene TRBV7-2 combines with J gene TRBJ2-1, with 8 bases fitting TRBD2. Trimming removed 2 bases from V and 2 bases from J; junction bases left unmatched: 5. Germline V gene lookup returns CDR1 SGHTA and CDR2 FQGNSA. The CDR3 consists of 16 residues.

This chain uses TRBV27 with TRBJ2-2; D perhaps matches TRBD1 (6 bases). Between the trimmed V and J ends, which lost 1 base and 1 base, there was a span of 10 bases. The CDR3 consists of 16 residues. The germline V gene has CDR1 MNHEY and CDR2 SMNVEV (reference sequence). DNA of the CDR3: TGTGCCAGCAGTTTATACGACAGGATGAACACCGGGGAGCTGTTTTTT. This translates into CASSLYDRMNTGELFF.

The CDR3 DNA is TGCGCCAGCAGCCAAGATGGGGCGGGTGACTTCGGGACAGGAGGGAGTGAGCAGTTCTTC. Translation gives CASSQDGAGDFGTGGSEQFF. The rearrangement uses TRBV4-3 and TRBJ2-1; 8 bases agree with TRBD1. CDR3 size: 20 residues. The germline V gene has CDR1 LGHNA and CDR2 YSLEER. J was trimmed by 9 bases and V by 0 bases; bases with no gene match: 22.

A word on this clonotype: One end of the junction varies from germline; a read error may be responsible. The J gene is TRBJ2-5, the V gene TRBV4-3, with D perhaps assigned TRBD1 or TRBD2 (5 bases each). CDR1 LGHNA and CDR2 YSLEER come from the germline V gene. The CDR3 loop spans 14 amino acids. This CDR3 reads CASSEERDPGTQYF. DNA for the CDR3: TGCGCCAGCAGCGAAGAGAGGGACCCAGGGACCCAGTACTTC.

CDR3 residues: CASSNNYGYTF. CDR3 DNA: TGTGCCAGCTCCAATAACTATGGCTACACCTTC. The chain joins TRBV12-3 or TRBV12-4 to TRBJ1-2; D uncertain. Trimming took off 8 bases at V and 1 base at J, with 5 bases between the two ends. The CDR3 sequence is 11 residues long.

V usage is TRBV7-9 and J usage is TRBJ2-3; D uncertain. This CDR3 contains 14 residues. Per germline, CDR1 SEHNR and CDR2 FQNEAQ (reference sequence). Trimming took 7 bases from V and 5 from J, leaving 16 bases between them. CDR3 sequence: CASNAPSPGDTQYF. CDR3 coding DNA: TGTGCCAGCAACGCCCCTTCACCGGGAGATACGCAGTATTTT.

V and J are TRBV2 and TRBJ2-7; no firm D call. V shed 5 bases and J shed 0 bases, with 8 bases lying between them. CDR1 is SNHLY and CDR2 is FYNNEI in the germline V gene. The CDR3 consists of 13 residues. The CDR3 DNA reads TGTGCCAGCAGTTCTGGGCCCTCCTACGAGCAGTACTTC. Translation: CASSSGPSYEQYF.

This chain links TRBV7-9 with TRBJ2-1; TRBD2 aligns across 9 bases. CDR1 and CDR2 from the germline V gene are SEHNR and FQNEAQ (reference sequence). The CDR3 has 16 residues. The trim removed 4 bases at V and 6 bases at J, leaving 10 bases unmatched. The CDR3 coding sequence is TGTGCCAGCAGCTCCTCGCTCGGCGGGAGGGGCAATGAGCAGTTCTTC. Protein: CASSSSLGGRGNEQFF.

This clonotype is a singleton in its sample. The chain recombines TRBV7-9 with TRBJ2-7; D might be TRBD2 (6 bases). Germline loops: CDR1 SEHNR, CDR2 FQNEAQ (reference sequence). Trimming removed 5 bases from V and 7 bases from J, with 15 bases in between. The CDR3 loop spans 13 amino acids. The CDR3 spells CASSTTDSGEQYF. CDR3 nucleotides: TGTGCCAGCAGCACCACAGACAGCGGGGAGCAGTACTTC.

V gene TRBV7-9 combines with J gene TRBJ1-1; TRBD1 agrees at 7 bases. The V gene's germline CDR1 is SEHNR and CDR2 FQNEAQ (reference sequence). J gave up 6 bases and V 0 bases, and 10 bases lay outside the gene matches. CDR3 length: 16 residues. In DNA, the CDR3 is TGTGCCAGCAGCTTAGCCGTCAGGGGGGGAAATCCTGAAGCTTTCTTT. Protein product: CASSLAVRGGNPEAFF.

The chain is built from TRBV6-4 and TRBJ2-2; no reliable D call. The length of the CDR3 is 13 residues. V was clipped by 0 bases and J by 4 bases, with 3 bases between them. From germline, CDR1 is MRHNA and CDR2 SNTAGT. The CDR3 reads CASSDSSTGELFF. The CDR3 DNA is TGTGCCAGCAGTGACTCTAGCACCGGGGAGCTGTTTTTT.

This rearrangement joins TRBV9 to TRBJ2-7, with TRBD2 matching 8 bases. After removal of 0 bases from V and 5 bases from J, the junction contained 10 bases not matched to a gene. The CDR3 sequence is 16 residues long. Per the germline V gene, CDR1 is SGDLS and CDR2 is YYNGEE. As DNA, the CDR3 is TGTGCCAGCAGCGTAGGGATGACGGGAGGGCCTGACGAGCAGTACTTC. Translation gives CASSVGMTGGPDEQYF.

V is TRBV16 and J is TRBJ1-2; perhaps TRBD1 as D (6 bases). The CDR3 sequence is 14 residues long. The V gene's germline CDR1 is KGHSY and CDR2 FQNENV. The V gene lost 8 bases and the J gene lost 4 bases, with 17 bases spanning the gap. The chain's CDR3 is CASGSVGGSYGYTF. CDR3 bases: TGTGCCAGCGGATCAGTTGGGGGCAGCTATGGCTACACCTTC.

This clonotype was detected only a few times. The chain joins TRBV6-5 to TRBJ1-5; TRBD1 aligns across 7 bases. Trimming at V came to 5 bases and at J to 0 bases, leaving 4 bases not matched to a gene. Germline V gene lookup returns CDR1 MNHEY and CDR2 SVGAGI. The CDR3 consists of 15 residues. Here the CDR3 DNA reads TGTGCCAGCAGTCCCGGGACAGTTAGCAATCAGCCCCAGCATTTT. This encodes CASSPGTVSNQPQHF.

The CDR3 DNA sequence: TGTGCCAGCAGCCTACTTCCGGCCCCGGTGGCTGAAGCTTTCTTT. Its translation is CASSLLPAPVAEAFF. The chain uses TRBV7-2 and TRBJ1-1; D is unresolved. This CDR3 region has 15 residues. From germline, CDR1 is SGHTA and CDR2 FQGNSA. V was cut by 5 bases and J by 6 bases, with 19 bases left in between.

The chain has TRBV29-1 and TRBJ2-1, with no clear D. The CDR3 is made up of 15 amino acids. Per the germline V gene, CDR1 is SQVTM and CDR2 is ANQGSEA. The V end lost 5 bases, the J end lost 2 bases, and 16 bases lay between the germline ends. The CDR3 loop is CSVFGDHDTYNEQFF. The CDR3 region has the DNA TGCAGCGTTTTTGGTGACCACGATACCTACAATGAGCAGTTCTTC.

The chain combines TRBV10-3 with TRBJ2-7; 9 bases align to TRBD1. This CDR3 is 15 amino acids long. Germline V gene data show CDR1 as ENHRY and CDR2 as SYGVKD. The V gene end was trimmed by 7 bases and the J gene end by 1 base; junction bases not matched to a gene: 8. DNA for the CDR3: TGTGCCATCACCGAGGGAGACAGGGGGTCCTACGAGCAGTACTTC. Amino acids: CAITEGDRGSYEQYF.